These 18 T cell receptor beta chains were sequenced from one sample in a study of blood T cells in healthy people across ages. Primed by a sample-barcoded 5' primer and a J-beta primer mix, a second PCR proceeded for about 7 to 11 cycles. Via MiXCR, TCRdb re-called the 5' RACE reads, giving one row per CDR3 protein. Altogether 700,000 or so distinct CDR3 sequences are present, 22% being singletons, with the ten largest covering about 20%. Input material: blood. Source of these receptors: a man aged 70-80 years in good health.

The CDR3 DNA follows: TGTGCCAGCAGAAGGGACTTCAAAAACATTCAGTACTTC. Its protein is CASRRDFKNIQYF. The chain links TRBV7-2 to TRBJ2-4; the D gene is possibly TRBD2 (6 bases). Germline lookup yields CDR1 SGHTA and CDR2 FQGNSA. The CDR3 is 13 residues long. V was trimmed by 6 bases and J by 3 bases, leaving 9 bases between them. Complete variable domain (other parts from reference TRBV7-2 and TRBJ2-4): GAGVSQSPSNKVTEKGKDVELRCDPISGHTALYWYRQSLGQGLEFLIYFQGNSAPDKSGLPSDRFSAERTGGSVSTLTIQRTQQEDSAVYLCASRRDFKNIQYFGAGTRLSVL.

The V gene is TRBV12-3 or TRBV12-4, the J gene TRBJ2-3; 7 positions agree with TRBD1. Trimming removed 3 bases from V and 5 bases from J; junction bases left unmatched: 8. The CDR3 runs to 15 residues. CDR3 amino acids: CASSFLGAGGDTQYF. Written as DNA, the CDR3 is TGTGCCAGCAGTTTCTTAGGGGCAGGGGGAGATACGCAGTATTTT.

This clonotype was counted between two and nine times. A junction end diverges from the germline sequence, so it may reflect a read error. This chain links TRBV9 with TRBJ1-1; D gene uncertain. The CDR3 length is 13 residues. Germline V gene lookup returns CDR1 SGDLS and CDR2 YYNGEE. The CDR3 DNA reads TGTGCCAGCAGCGAGCCCAACGACACTGAAGCTCTCTTT. This translates into CASSEPNDTEALF.

This clonotype was counted between two and nine times. The chain employs TRBV20-1 and TRBJ2-2; D not certain. The CDR3 contains 14 residues. Trimming pared 3 bases from V and 2 bases from J, leaving 10 bases between. CDR1 is DFQATT, CDR2 SNEGSKA, per germline (reference sequence). Here the CDR3 DNA reads TGCAGTGCTAGCCACTCTATTAACACCGGGGAGCTGTTTTTT. It specifies CSASHSINTGELFF.

This chain joins TRBV6-2 or TRBV6-3 and TRBJ2-2; no clear D gene. Trimming pared 5 bases from V and 7 bases from J, leaving 14 bases between. In germline, CDR1 is MNHEY, CDR2 SVGEGT. CDR3 length equals 14 residues. CDR3 sequence reads: CASSTLQWNGELFF. CDR3 nucleotide sequence: TGTGCCAGCAGTACCCTCCAGTGGAACGGGGAGCTGTTTTTT.

The chain links TRBV29-1 to TRBJ1-4, with D perhaps matching TRBD1 (6 bases). CDR3 length: 15 residues. The V end was cut by 4 bases, the J end by 6 bases, with 18 bases between. Germline V gene lookup returns CDR1 SQVTM and CDR2 ANQGSEA. The CDR3 coding sequence is TGCAGCGTTGCCCCGTTGGGACAAGTGGATGAAAAACTGTTTTTT. Protein: CSVAPLGQVDEKLFF.

DNA for the CDR3: TGTGCCAGTACTGGGGCTTTAGGTCAGCCCCAGCATTTT. Translation: CASTGALGQPQHF. V gene TRBV19 combines with J gene TRBJ1-5, with D maybe TRBD1 (5 bases). Germline loops: CDR1 LNHDA, CDR2 SQIVND (reference sequence). V lost 7 bases and J lost 6, with 13 bases in between. This CDR3 has 13 amino acids.

This clonotype was seen a handful of times. The chain carries TRBV7-9 and TRBJ1-2, with a weak D call TRBD1 (5 bases). CDR1 and CDR2 from the germline V gene are SEHNR and FQNEAQ (reference sequence). The CDR3 covers 15 residues. V lost 6 bases to trimming and J lost 4 bases, with 18 bases between them. The CDR3 DNA reads as TGTGCCAGCAGACGCGAAGTTCGGGGGTCCTATGGCTACACCTTC. Translated, it gives CASRREVRGSYGYTF.

A few counts support this clonotype. The V gene is TRBV9, the J gene TRBJ2-1, with 7 nucleotides matching TRBD2. With 5 bases clipped from V and 7 bases from J, the junction kept 9 bases outside the gene matches. Germline V lookup: CDR1 SGDLS, CDR2 YYNGEE. The CDR3 is 14 residues long. The CDR3: CASRASGSPNEQFF. The CDR3 DNA follows: TGTGCCAGCAGAGCTAGCGGCTCCCCTAATGAGCAGTTCTTC.

The chain combines TRBV10-3 with TRBJ2-3; 8 bases agree with TRBD2. CDR1 is ENHRY and CDR2 is SYGVKD in the germline V gene. The CDR3 has 17 amino acids. V dropped 0 bases and J dropped 0; count of bases not matched to a gene: 5. In nucleotides, the CDR3 is TGTGCCATCAGTGAGTCATTAGCGGGGACGAGCACAGATACGCAGTATTTT. Amino acids: CAISESLAGTSTDTQYF.

J is TRBJ1-1 and V is TRBV20-1; TRBD1 aligns across 7 bases. V lost 3 bases to trimming and J lost 4 bases; unmatched junction nucleotides: 5. This CDR3 region has 13 residues. Germline lookup yields CDR1 DFQATT and CDR2 SNEGSKA (reference sequence). This CDR3 is CSARRDSFTEAFF. CDR3 DNA: TGCAGTGCTAGGAGGGACAGTTTCACTGAAGCTTTCTTT.

The chain combines TRBV6-9 with TRBJ2-5, with D unresolved. The CDR3 totals 15 residues. V shed 2 bases and J shed 2 bases, with 12 bases lying between them. The V gene's germline CDR1 is MNHGY and CDR2 SVAAGI. DNA of the CDR3: TGTGCCAGCAGTTATGGGATGACACTGCAAGAGACCCAGTACTTC. It codes for CASSYGMTLQETQYF.

This clonotype was recorded a few times. V usage is TRBV7-3 and J usage is TRBJ2-3; 10 nucleotides agree with TRBD2. Germline V lookup: CDR1 SGHTA, CDR2 FQGTGA. V lost 5 bases, J lost 3 bases, and 5 bases stayed unmatched. The CDR3 is made up of 15 amino acids. The CDR3 sequence is CASSPGGLATDTQYF. CDR3 in DNA: TGTGCCAGCAGCCCAGGGGGACTAGCGACAGATACGCAGTATTTT.

This clonotype occurred many times. The V call is TRBV7-2, the J call TRBJ2-5; no clear D gene. The CDR3 is 15 residues long. The V gene's germline CDR1 is SGHTA and CDR2 FQGNSA. The V gene lost 5 bases and the J gene lost 1 base, with 14 bases spanning the gap. In DNA form, the CDR3 reads TGTGCCAGCAGCACCCCGAAAGGGATCCAAGAGACCCAGTACTTC. Translating it yields CASSTPKGIQETQYF.

This clonotype has only a few counts. The chain is built from TRBV12-3 or TRBV12-4 and TRBJ2-5, with 16 bases aligning to TRBD2. V was clipped by 5 bases and J by 5 bases; unmatched bases: 5. The CDR3 contains 16 residues. CDR3 region: CASSGTSGGAWETQYF. CDR3 DNA: TGTGCCAGCAGTGGGACTAGCGGGGGGGCTTGGGAGACCCAGTACTTC.

In its sample, this clonotype was seen a few times. The gene calls are TRBV5-1 and TRBJ1-1; a weak D match, TRBD1 (6 bases). The V and J ends lost 5 bases and 6 bases respectively, with 11 bases between them. CDR1 is SGHRS and CDR2 is YFSETQ in the germline V gene. This CDR3 spans 12 amino acids. The CDR3 sequence is CASRQGGAEAFF. CDR3 bases: TGCGCCAGCAGACAGGGAGGCGCTGAAGCTTTCTTT. The complete variable domain, with remaining parts taken from reference TRBV5-1 and TRBJ1-1, reads KAGVTQTPRYLIKTRGQQVTLSCSPISGHRSVSWYQQTPGQGLQFLFEYFSETQRNKGNFPGRFSGRQFSNSRSEMNVSTLELGDSALYLCASRQGGAEAFFGQGTRLTVV.

The chain employs TRBV6-6 and TRBJ1-4; a possible D gene is TRBD1 (5 bases). Germline values: CDR1 MNHNY, CDR2 SVGAGI (reference sequence). This CDR3 is 14 amino acids long. Trimming took 6 bases from V and 8 from J, leaving 16 bases between them. CDR3 DNA: TGTGCCAGCAGGTGGGGGACCTCCGGAGAAAAACTGTTTTTT. Protein sequence: CASRWGTSGEKLFF.

This clonotype was detected only once. The gene calls are TRBV7-9 and TRBJ2-1; D gene uncertain. The V gene lost 2 bases and the J gene lost 0 bases, with 11 bases spanning the gap. Germline values: CDR1 SEHNR, CDR2 FQNEAQ (reference sequence). This CDR3 spans 16 amino acids. CDR3 protein: CASSLTARSSYNEQFF. CDR3 DNA sequence: TGTGCCAGCAGCTTAACGGCACGGAGCTCCTACAATGAGCAGTTCTTC.